A selection of T cell receptor beta chains follows, all from one sample in a study of cytomegalovirus exposure and HLA in healthy donors. The repertoire was sequenced with immunoSEQ multiplex PCR; TCRdb's copy has only in-frame clones and lacks some. The data hold roughly 130,000 clones, with about 81% observed a single time. The sample consisted of PBMCs. All receptors come from a woman aged 40 to 50 in good health and CMV-seropositive. Both conserved end residues are part of each CDR3. A D gene is named only where the DNA matches it firmly. Rows give clone size only sometimes, using once, few, many, or a class for an expanded clone.

>-|TRBJ2-3|TRBV11-2|once
TGTGCCAGCAGCTTACGGCTAGCCACAGATACGCAGTATTTT
CASSLRLATDTQYF
>TRBD2|TRBJ2-1|TRBV5-6|-
TGTGCCAGCAGCTCCACTAGCGCCCTCTACAATGAGCAGTTCTTC
CASSSTSALYNEQFF
>TRBD2|TRBJ2-5|TRBV5-4|-
TGTGCCAGCAGCTTGGTTCCGCTAGCGGGAGGGGGGGAGACCCAGTACTTC
CASSLVPLAGGGETQYF
>TRBD2|TRBJ2-7|TRBV7-9|-
TGTGCCAGCAGCGCTCGACTAGCGGGAAGTCACGAGCAGTACTTC
CASSARLAGSHEQYF
>-|TRBJ1-1|TRBV18|-
TGTGCCAGCTCACCACGGCGGGGTATCGGGGACACTGAAGCTTTCTTT
CASSPRRGIGDTEAFF
>-|TRBJ1-1|TRBV5-6|-
TGTGCCAGCAGCTTAGGGGTAATGAACACTGAAGCTTTCTTT
CASSLGVMNTEAFF
>-|TRBJ2-1|TRBV21-1|-
TGTGCCAGCAGCAAAGGAGCGGGAGGGCCGAGGGTTGAGCAGTTCTTC
CASSKGAGGPRVEQFF
>TRBD2|TRBJ2-7|TRBV6-5|-
TGTGCCAGCGCCCCCCTACTAGCGGGAGGGGAGCAGTACTTC
CASAPLLAGGEQYF
>TRBD1|TRBJ1-5|TRBV19|-
TGTGCCAGTAGGGGACAGCAGATAGGGGGAAATCAGCCCCAGCATTTT
CASRGQQIGGNQPQHF
>TRBD2|TRBJ2-7|TRBV5-4|-
TGTGCCAGCAGCTTGGCCGGGGGGATCGGTGGGTCCTACGAGCAGTACTTC
CASSLAGGIGGSYEQYF
>-|TRBJ1-2|TRBV11-2|-
TGTGCCAGCAGCCCTGGGTCGGCGGATGGCTACACCTTC
CASSPGSADGYTF
>TRBD2|TRBJ2-1|TRBV6-4|-
TGTGCCAGCAGTGACTCACCAGGACTAGCGGGTAGCAATGAGCAGTTCTTC
CASSDSPGLAGSNEQFF
>TRBD1|TRBJ1-5|TRBV6-1|-
TGTGCCGGCAGTGGGCAGGGGGCTTGGCAGCCCCAGCATTTT
CAGSGQGAWQPQHF
>-|TRBJ2-7|TRBV2|-
TGTGCCAGCAGTGAAGCGGGGGGGCTTTCCTACGAGCAGTACTTC
CASSEAGGLSYEQYF
>TRBD2|TRBJ2-7|TRBV5-6|-
TGTGCCAGCAGCTTGGCCCTAGCGGACCTCCTCGAGCAGTACTTC
CASSLALADLLEQYF
>-|TRBJ1-4|TRBV19|-
TGTGCCAGTAGGACCGGGCAAGGGGATAACGAAAAACTGTTTTTT
CASRTGQGDNEKLFF
>-|TRBJ2-5|TRBV20-1|-
TGCAGTGTTAACAGCCAAGAGACCCAGTACTTC
CSVNSQETQYF
>-|TRBJ2-3|TRBV27|-
TGTGCCAGCAGTTTTCGGGGTTTTAGTACGCAGTATTTT
CASSFRGFSTQYF
>-|TRBJ2-3|TRBV10-3|few
TGTGCCATCAGTGAGGGGCAGCGCACAGATACGCAGTATTTT
CAISEGQRTDTQYF
>TRBD2|TRBJ2-1|TRBV6-5|-
TGTGCCAGCAGTTTCTTACTAGCGGGAGTGCTTGAGCAGTTCTTC
CASSFLLAGVLEQFF
>TRBD1|TRBJ2-1|TRBV10-3|few
TGTGCCATCGGCCGAACCGGGACAGGGGGCAATGAGCAGTTCTTC
CAIGRTGTGGNEQFF
>-|TRBJ1-6|TRBV6-4|-
TGTGCGCGCTTAGGCGGTTCACCCCTCCACTTT
CARLGGSPLHF
>TRBD2|TRBJ2-1|TRBV7-9|-
TGTGCCAGCAGCGCCGTTCTAGCGGGGGGGCTCAATGAGCAGTTCTTC
CASSAVLAGGLNEQFF
>TRBD1|TRBJ2-7|TRBV7-9|-
TGTGCCAGCAGCCGGACAGGGAACTACGAGCAGTACTTC
CASSRTGNYEQYF
>-|TRBJ1-1|TRBV5-6|-
TGTGCCAGCAGCTTGGCCGGCGGTGAAGCTTTCTTT
CASSLAGGEAFF
>TRBD2|TRBJ2-1|TRBV9|-
TGTGCCAGCAGCGCCCATGGGGGGGTGGACGGCAATGAGCAGTTCTTC
CASSAHGGVDGNEQFF
>-|TRBJ1-5|TRBV30|-
TGTGCCTGGGGGGTGGCGGGTCCCAATCAGCCCCAGCATTTT
CAWGVAGPNQPQHF
>-|TRBJ1-5|TRBV12-5|-
TGTGCTAGTGGCACCGACGGGGATCAGCCCCAGCATTTT
CASGTDGDQPQHF
>-|TRBJ2-5|TRBV2|-
TGTGCCAGCACGCCGGGAGAGACCCAGTACTTC
CASTPGETQYF
>TRBD1|TRBJ1-1|TRBV19|few
TGTGCCAGTAGCTTACAGGGGGCGAACACTGAAGCTTTCTTT
CASSLQGANTEAFF
>TRBD1|TRBJ2-3|TRBV30|-
TGTGCCTGGGCTACAGGGGGCACAGATACGCAGTATTTT
CAWATGGTDTQYF
>-|TRBJ1-1|TRBV6-5|-
TGTGCCAGCAGCTCACCAGGACAGAACACTGAAGCTTTCTTT
CASSSPGQNTEAFF
>-|TRBJ2-5|TRBV5-6|-
TGTGCCAGCAGCTACCCGTCCGGGAACCAAGAGACCCAGTACTTC
CASSYPSGNQETQYF
>TRBD2|TRBJ2-7|TRBV4-1|-
TGCGCCAGCAGCCAAGTTCTTCATGGAATGGGACTAGCGGGGGGGAGCTCCTACGAGCAGTACTTC
CASSQVLHGMGLAGGSSYEQYF
>-|TRBJ1-5|TRBV5-1|-
TGCGCCAGCGCACCGGGACAAAGAAATCAGCCCCAGCATTTT
CASAPGQRNQPQHF
>TRBD1|TRBJ2-7|TRBV5-1|-
TGCGCCAGCAGCCTAGGACAGGGGGCTATCGACGAGCAGTACTTC
CASSLGQGAIDEQYF
>TRBD1|TRBJ1-2|TRBV6-6|-
TGTGCCAGCAGTGATCAACAGGGGGCCCCGGGTGGCTACACCTTC
CASSDQQGAPGGYTF
>TRBD1|TRBJ2-7|TRBV9|-
TGTGCCAGCAGCGGGGGGACAGGGCCCTACGAGCAGTACTTC
CASSGGTGPYEQYF
>TRBD1|TRBJ2-3|TRBV2|-
TGTGCCAGCAGCGGACAGGTCACAGATACGCAGTATTTT
CASSGQVTDTQYF
>-|TRBJ1-5|TRBV2|few
TGTGCCAGCAGTGCCCAGACACAGGCCAGTCAGCCCCAGCATTTT
CASSAQTQASQPQHF